This T cell receptor (beta chain) was obtained from a study of early T cells in non-severe SARS-CoV-2 infection. On the study more broadly: Unpaired chains resulted from sequencing bulk RNA of unsorted whole blood. Regarding the study as a whole: A preference for anti-spike CD8 responses marked VDJdb matching, which missed private and CD4 specificities.

Note on this clonotype: No antigen is known for it.

Germline CDR1 reads DFQATT; CDR2 reads SNEGSKA (reference sequence). V lost 1 base and J lost 9; bases outside the gene matches: 5. The CDR3 runs to 13 residues. Molecules of cDNA were individually given unique molecular identifiers that were attached to them. TCRdb re-derived calls from the 5' RACE reads in MiXCR, one entry per CDR3 protein. Counted here are 65,000 to 85,000 distinct CDR3 sequences, 10% occurring once; the ten biggest clones make up around 15%. This receptor was identified in an adult who was a healthcare worker with PCR-confirmed SARS-CoV-2 infection or an uninfected control (not recorded which). The sequencing used whole blood, collected at baseline. This chain links TRBV20-1 with TRBJ2-1, with 8 bases that match TRBD2. CDR3 sequence reads: CSARGMREVEQFF. As DNA, the CDR3 is TGCAGTGCTAGAGGGATGCGGGAGGTTGAGCAGTTCTTC.